This TCR beta chain was sequenced in a study of T cells in Graves' hyperthyroidism and ophthalmopathy. Findings and limits, study-wide: The model predicted ophthalmopathy a median roughly six months before onset. Blood also contained most expanded thyroid clonotypes above 0.001.

For this clonotype: The antigen is unknown.

CDR1 and CDR2 from the germline V gene are DFQATT and SNEGSKA (reference sequence). V gave up 0 bases and J gave up 0 bases, with 15 bases separating them. CDR3 length: 17 residues. Amplification yielded TCR beta CDR3 regions, with RNA transcripts as the source. The HTBI primer set was used in a first-round RT-PCR of the TCR CDR3. TCRdb independently ran MiXCR on the multiplex PCR reads; one entry per CDR3 protein. The sample yields about 300,000 distinct CDR3 sequences, over 15% seen once. The sequenced sample consisted of blood. The chain couples TRBV20-1 to TRBJ2-1; D not resolved. The source of this sequence is a young man with Graves' hyperthyroidism. DNA for the CDR3: TGCAGTGCTAGAGATTCCCTTGCCGGTAGCTCCTACAATGAGCAGTTCTTC. It encodes CSARDSLAGSSYNEQFF.